The source of this TCR beta chain is a study of cytomegalovirus exposure and HLA in healthy donors. Findings of the study overall: Most subjects had HLA-A and HLA-B alleles reportedly predicted accurately by TCR beta sequences. Association of a missense DCLRE1C variant with TCR beta V- and J-gene trimming was reported in a later analysis. The classifier, whose performance was assessed in both the original and validation cohorts, reportedly diagnosed cytomegalovirus status with high specificity and sensitivity.

On this clone: Antigen unknown.

PCR used 60 Vbeta primers and 13 Jbeta primers. Libraries were prepared by immunoSEQ multiplex PCR; TCRdb keeps only in-frame clonotypes and omits some of them. This sample has some 200,000 clones; 87% occur once, and the top ten carry more than 0.2%. This clonotype originated in a girl under three years old in good health and CMV-seronegative. The sample taken for sequencing was PBMCs.

CDR3 sequence reads: CASSEYLGQDGYTF. The DNA for the CDR3 is TGTGCCAGCAGTGAATATCTGGGACAGGATGGCTACACCTTC. The chain employs TRBV25-1 and TRBJ1-2; 8 bases line up with TRBD1. Germline V gene sequence: CDR1 MGHDK, CDR2 SYGVNS. This CDR3 spans 14 amino acids. The junction had 3 bases not matched to a gene; V was cut back by 0 bases and J by 6 bases.